A selection of T cell receptor beta chains follows, all from one sample in a study of CD8 T cells in ankylosing spondylitis. TCRdb reanalysed the 5' RACE reads using MiXCR and keeps one entry per CDR3 protein. The table lists a few hundred thousand distinct CDR3 sequences, about 10% of them singletons, with roughly a fifth in the top ten. Specimen: blood, either unsorted or a sorted T cell fraction (not recorded which). The receptors here all came from a male donor with ankylosing spondylitis or in good health (not recorded which). The CDR3 runs from the conserved cysteine through the conserved F or W. A D gene is named only where the DNA matches it firmly. Clone size is not always given. Where it is, it says once, few, many or a class for expanded clones.

j_gene	d_gene	v_gene	abundance	CDR3nt	CDR3aa
TRBJ2-1	TRBD2	TRBV7-2	many	TGTGCCAGCAGCTCCCTCGGGGGGGGTTACAATGAGCAGTTCTTC	CASSSLGGGYNEQFF
TRBJ2-3	NA	TRBV20-1	NA	TGCAGTGCTAGAGAAGGGGTCCCAGATACGCAGTATTTT	CSAREGVPDTQYF
TRBJ1-2	NA	TRBV12-3/TRBV12-4	few	TGTGCCAGCAGTTCCTCAGGAGGGGCAGGCTATGGCTACACCTTC	CASSSSGGAGYGYTF
TRBJ2-5	TRBD2	TRBV7-2	NA	TGTGCCAGCAGCTCCCCCGCGGGACTAGGGCAAGAGACCCAGTACTTC	CASSSPAGLGQETQYF
TRBJ2-2	TRBD2	TRBV5-1	many	TGCGCCAGCAGTTCAGGACTAGGTTCCGGGGAGCTGTTTTTT	CASSSGLGSGELFF
TRBJ2-5	NA	TRBV5-1	many	TGCGCCAGCAGTTCGTCGACGGGCCAAGAGACCCAGTACTTC	CASSSSTGQETQYF
TRBJ2-7	NA	TRBV6-5	many	TGTGCCAGCAGTTACTCAATCACGGGGATCTACGAGCAGTACTTC	CASSYSITGIYEQYF
TRBJ2-3	NA	TRBV20-1	NA	TGCAGTGCAGGGACGTTTAGGACAGATACGCAGTATTTT	CSAGTFRTDTQYF
TRBJ1-2	NA	TRBV12-3/TRBV12-4	NA	TGTGCCAGTTGGTCGGACTATGGCTACACCTTC	CASWSDYGYTF
TRBJ1-5	TRBD1	TRBV20-1	NA	TGCAGTACCGACAGGGGGCGCAATCAGCCCCAGCATTTT	CSTDRGRNQPQHF
TRBJ2-7	NA	TRBV20-1	many	TGCAGTGCTAACGGGGCGGGGGCCGTAGTTAGGGACAGTCCCTACGAGCAGTACTTC	CSANGAGAVVRDSPYEQYF
TRBJ1-4	NA	TRBV7-2	few	TGTGCCAGCAGCTTAGGGCTGGGGGGGGGGACGGAAAAACTGTTTTTT	CASSLGLGGGTEKLFF
TRBJ2-5	NA	TRBV5-1	few	TGCGCCAGCAGCTTGGAGGATAGGGGCGCGCCCCAGTACTTC	CASSLEDRGAPQYF
TRBJ1-1	NA	TRBV20-1	many	TGCAGTCCGAGTAGCCGTGCAAACACTGAAGCTTTCTTT	CSPSSRANTEAFF
TRBJ2-5	NA	TRBV7-2	many	TGTGCCAGCAGCCCAGGGACTGGAAAGTTAGAGACCCAGTACTTC	CASSPGTGKLETQYF
TRBJ2-5	NA	TRBV5-1	NA	TGCGCCAGCAGACAGGGTCGGGGAGTAGAGACCCAGTACTTC	CASRQGRGVETQYF
TRBJ1-1	NA	TRBV6-1	many	TGTGCCAGCAGTCCCACCCTCATCCGCACTGAAGCTTTCTTT	CASSPTLIRTEAFF
TRBJ2-7	NA	TRBV7-9	NA	TGTGCCAGCAGCTTTAGAATAGGGGGGTCCTACGAGCAGTACTTC	CASSFRIGGSYEQYF
TRBJ2-3	TRBD2	TRBV12-3/TRBV12-4	many	TGTGCCAGCAGTTTAAGGATAGCGGGGGGCACAGATACGCAGTATTTT	CASSLRIAGGTDTQYF
TRBJ2-4	NA	TRBV7-4	NA	TGTGCCAGCAGCCCAGCCCCCACCGGGGGCAAAAACATTCAGTACTTC	CASSPAPTGGKNIQYF
TRBJ2-1	TRBD2	TRBV29-1	NA	TGCAGCGTCGCCACACTAGCGGGGGGCTACAATGAGCAGTTCTTC	CSVATLAGGYNEQFF
TRBJ2-5	NA	TRBV12-3/TRBV12-4	NA	TGTGCCAGCCGAGACCTACTCCAAGAGACCCAGTACTTC	CASRDLLQETQYF
TRBJ2-7	NA	TRBV14	many	TGTGCCAGCAGCCACTCTGCGGAGGGGCCCTCCTACGAGCAGTACTTC	CASSHSAEGPSYEQYF
TRBJ1-4	NA	TRBV12-3/TRBV12-4	many	TGTGCCAGCAGTTATCGTAATGGAGGGGAAAAACTGTTTTTT	CASSYRNGGEKLFF
TRBJ2-7	NA	TRBV5-1	few	TGCGCCAGCAGCATAAACTCGGCGGAGGGGGAGAAGCAGTACTTC	CASSINSAEGEKQYF
TRBJ1-2	NA	TRBV15	few	TGTGCCACCAGCAGAGATAACGAGGGGATGGGCTACACCTTC	CATSRDNEGMGYTF
TRBJ1-1	NA	TRBV6-1	NA	TGTGCCAGCAGCCAACTTTTAGGGTGGGGCACTGAAGCTTTCTTT	CASSQLLGWGTEAFF
TRBJ1-6	TRBD1	TRBV7-3	NA	TGTGCCAGCAGCTTAGGGCCGGGACAGAATTCACCCCTCCACTTT	CASSLGPGQNSPLHF
TRBJ1-5	NA	TRBV24-1	NA	TGTGCCACCAGTGGAGGGGGTCAGCCCCAGCATTTT	CATSGGGQPQHF
TRBJ2-3	NA	TRBV28	many	TGTGCCAGCGGCCGGGACCTCACAGATACGCAGTATTTT	CASGRDLTDTQYF
TRBJ1-1	TRBD1	TRBV5-1	many	TGCGCCAGCAGCACCGGGACAGGGTGGACTGAAGCTTTCTTT	CASSTGTGWTEAFF
TRBJ1-2	NA	TRBV20-1	many	TGCAGTGCAAGACCACAGAGGTATGGCTACACCTTC	CSARPQRYGYTF
TRBJ2-2	NA	TRBV11-2	NA	TGTGCCAGCAGCCCCGAACTGGTCGGCGGGGAGCTGTTTTTT	CASSPELVGGELFF
TRBJ1-1	TRBD1	TRBV7-9	NA	TGTGCCAGCAGCGCCGACAGGGGAACTGAAGCTTTCTTT	CASSADRGTEAFF
TRBJ2-1	NA	TRBV12-3/TRBV12-4	few	TGTGCCAGCAGTGGGTCACAGGGTCCGTCCTACAATGAGCAGTTCTTC	CASSGSQGPSYNEQFF
TRBJ1-4	NA	TRBV19	NA	TGTGCCAGTAGTATCCGAAATGAAAAACTGTTTTTT	CASSIRNEKLFF
TRBJ2-2	NA	TRBV28	many	TGTGCCAGCAGTCTCATAGGGGGGACCGGGGAGCTGTTTTTT	CASSLIGGTGELFF
TRBJ2-5	NA	TRBV20-1	few	TGCGGTGCTAGTCGAGAGACCCAGTACTTC	CGASRETQYF
TRBJ2-7	TRBD1	TRBV28	few	TGTGCCAGCAGTCGACCGGGACAGGGACCCTACGAGCAGTACTTC	CASSRPGQGPYEQYF
TRBJ2-1	TRBD1	TRBV28	NA	TGTGCCAGTATGGGACAGGAGAACAATGAGCAGTTCTTC	CASMGQENNEQFF
TRBJ2-7	NA	TRBV10-3	NA	TGTGCCATCAGTGACCGGGCGGGAACCTACGAGCAGTACTTC	CAISDRAGTYEQYF
TRBJ2-5	TRBD2	TRBV7-2	many	TGTGCCAGCAGCTTATCCCCTAGCGGGGGACAAGAGACCCAGTACTTC	CASSLSPSGGQETQYF
TRBJ2-2	TRBD2	TRBV19	many	TGTGCCAGTAGTACCCCCGGGAGGCCAGGGGAGCTGTTTTTT	CASSTPGRPGELFF
TRBJ2-3	TRBD2	TRBV6-2/TRBV6-3	few	TGTGCCAGCAGTTACTGGGCTAGCGGGGACTACACAGATACGCAGTATTTT	CASSYWASGDYTDTQYF
TRBJ2-3	TRBD2	TRBV12-3/TRBV12-4	many	TGTGCCAGCGGCCGACCGGGACTAGGAATCGCGCAGTATTTT	CASGRPGLGIAQYF
TRBJ2-7	NA	TRBV28	NA	TGTGCCAGCAGCCGCCCAGGGGTAACCCTCTACGAGCAGTACTTC	CASSRPGVTLYEQYF
TRBJ2-5	TRBD2	TRBV4-2	many	TGTGCCAGCAGCCAGGGACTAGCGGGGAGCCAAGAGACCCAGTACTTC	CASSQGLAGSQETQYF
TRBJ2-3	NA	TRBV7-2	few	TGTGCCAGCAGCTCACTGTACACAGATACGCAGTATTTT	CASSSLYTDTQYF